The 12 T cell receptor beta chains reported below all come from one sample, sequenced in a study of radiotherapy plus CTLA-4 blockade in lung cancer. TCRdb keeps only in-frame clones here, not all; method: immunoSEQ multiplex PCR. The sample lists 55,000 to 80,000 clones; roughly 87% were seen once. This specimen consisted of peripheral blood, obtained from a patient treated with radiotherapy plus ipilimumab. The origin of the receptors is a human donor with non-small cell lung cancer that progressed on radiotherapy plus ipilimumab.

The V and J genes are TRBV10-3 and TRBJ2-3, with 7 bases lining up with TRBD2. The CDR3 contains 14 residues. J lost 2 bases, V lost 7 bases, and 6 bases had no gene match. The germline V gene has CDR1 ENHRY and CDR2 SYGVKD. The CDR3 reads CAIIRREPTDTQYF. CDR3 in DNA: TGTGCCATCATAAGGCGGGAGCCCACAGATACGCAGTATTTT.

The chain joins TRBV7-3 to TRBJ1-6, with 7 bases aligning to TRBD1. The V segment lost 0 bases and the J segment 4 bases; nucleotides outside the gene matches: 3. CDR3 length: 16 residues. CDR1 and CDR2 from the germline V gene are SGHTA and FQGTGA. CDR3 loop: CASSLTAGGYNSPLHF. The CDR3, as DNA: TGTGCCAGCAGCTTAACGGCAGGGGGATATAATTCACCCCTCCACTTT.

V is TRBV5-4 and J is TRBJ2-3; 13 bases align to TRBD2. The V and J ends lost 4 bases and 3 bases, in that order; junction bases with no gene match: 2. Germline CDR1 is SGHNT and CDR2 is YYREEE (reference sequence). CDR3 length equals 15 residues. CDR3 in amino acids: CASSGLAGVTDTQYF. For the CDR3, the DNA is TGTGCCAGCAGCGGACTAGCGGGAGTTACAGATACGCAGTATTTT. Based on the CDR3 plus reference TRBV5-4 and TRBJ2-3, the full variable domain is ETGVTQSPTHLIKTRGQQVTLRCSSQSGHNTVSWYQQALGQGPQFIFQYYREEENGRGNFPPRFSGLQFPNYSSELNVNALELDDSALYLCASSGLAGVTDTQYFGPGTRLTVL.

V and J are TRBV19 and TRBJ2-7; a weak D match, TRBD1 (5 bases). Per germline, CDR1 LNHDA and CDR2 SQIVND (reference sequence). Between the trimmed V and J ends, which lost 7 bases and 2 bases, there was a span of 12 bases. This CDR3 contains 13 residues. The CDR3 spells CASNMGPTYEQYF. CDR3 coding DNA: TGTGCCAGTAACATGGGGCCTACCTACGAGCAGTACTTC.

The chain recombines TRBV19 with TRBJ1-2, with 8 positions matching TRBD1. CDR1 and CDR2 (germline): LNHDA, SQIVND (reference sequence). J gave up 8 bases and V 3 bases, and 14 bases lay outside the gene matches. CDR3 size: 16 residues. The CDR3 is CASSISGQAVGNGYTF. The CDR3 DNA sequence: TGTGCCAGTAGTATTTCGGGACAGGCAGTCGGGAACGGCTACACCTTC.

Points on this clone: One end of the junction is discordant with germline, which a read error may explain. V and J are TRBV28 and TRBJ2-3; D may correspond to TRBD1 or TRBD2 (5 bases each). Germline V lookup: CDR1 MDHEN, CDR2 SYDVKM. This CDR3 has 14 residues. The CDR3 spells CASGFPGATDTQYF. CDR3 DNA sequence: TGTGCCAGCGGTTTCCCCGGGGCCACAGATACGCAGTATTTT. The whole variable domain, remainder taken from reference TRBV28 and TRBJ2-3, is DVKVTQSSRYLVKRTGEKVFLECVQDMDHENMFWYRQDPGLGLRLIYFSYDVKMKEKGDIPEGYSVSREKKERFSLILESASTNQTSMYLCASGFPGATDTQYFGPGTRLTVL.

CDR3 amino acids: CAISEASGRRETQYF. As DNA, the CDR3 is TGTGCCATCAGTGAAGCTAGCGGGAGGCGGGAGACCCAGTACTTC. V usage is TRBV10-3 and J usage is TRBJ2-5; 11 nucleotides match TRBD2. V trimming: 3 bases; J trimming: 5 bases; junction bases outside the gene matches: 5. This CDR3 is 15 amino acids long. Germline CDR1 and CDR2: ENHRY and SYGVKD.

The rearrangement joins TRBV28 to TRBJ2-7; D could derive from TRBD1 or TRBD2 (5 bases each). The CDR3 spans 15 residues. The V and J ends lost 7 bases and 1 base respectively, with 17 bases between them. From germline, CDR1 is MDHEN and CDR2 SYDVKM. The CDR3 DNA is TGTGCCAGCACCCCCGGGGCCCGGACGTCCTACGAGCAGTACGTC. This translates into CASTPGARTSYEQYV.

The chain has TRBV10-1 and TRBJ2-1; 8 bases are shared with TRBD2. J lost 3 bases, V lost 0 bases, and 1 base had no gene match. The CDR3 spans 15 residues. Germline CDR1 reads WNHNN; CDR2 reads SYGVQD (reference sequence). Here the CDR3 reads CASSESSGGYNEQFF. In DNA form, the CDR3 reads TGCGCCAGCAGTGAGTCAAGCGGGGGCTACAATGAGCAGTTCTTC.

The V call is TRBV12-5, the J call TRBJ2-5; 11 bases are a match to TRBD1. V lost 4 bases and J lost 7; bases outside the gene matches: 2. The length of the CDR3 is 13 residues. Germline V gene lookup returns CDR1 LGHNT and CDR2 FRNRAP. The CDR3 nucleotides read TGTGCTAGTGGTTCGGGACAGGGGGGGACCCAGTACTTC. The encoded protein is CASGSGQGGTQYF.

The V and J genes are TRBV10-1 and TRBJ2-3; D remains ambiguous. Germline V CDR1 and CDR2: WNHNN, SYGVQD (reference sequence). The CDR3 totals 13 residues. V dropped 2 bases and J dropped 3 bases, with 6 bases sitting between them. CDR3 in amino acids: CASSEPGTDTQYF. The CDR3 DNA follows: TGCGCCAGCAGTGAGCCCGGAACAGATACGCAGTATTTT.

CDR3 region: CASSSAGPHEQFF. The CDR3 coding sequence is TGTGCCAGCAGTTCTGCCGGGCCTCATGAGCAGTTCTTC. The rearrangement joins TRBV27 to TRBJ2-1; no definite D call. This CDR3 is 13 amino acids long. Germline CDR1 MNHEY, CDR2 SMNVEV (reference sequence). Trimming took 4 bases from V and 8 from J, leaving 12 bases between them.